Each of the 29 T cell receptor beta chains below was sequenced from the same sample in a study of shared clonotypes between healthy human individuals (dated by TCRdb to about 2020). The library was generated by the immunoSEQ multiplex PCR assay. Not all clones reach the TCRdb copy of this immuneACCESS table, which keeps in-frame sequences only. Checked studies attribute under half of the gap to unresolved V genes and leave the rest unexplained. A total of hundreds of thousands of clones appear in this sample, approximately 92% of them only once. The ten largest clones add up to approximately 25% of the sample. CD8 naive samples were CD45RO-negative cells positively selected for CCR7, giving a CD45RA+CCR7+ population that excluded TemRA cells. The sequencing sample was made of naive CD8+ T cells sorted from blood. Sample cell subset or site, as interpreted from the label and publication: CD45RA+CCR7+. The source is a man aged 25-45 years in good health.

The V gene is TRBV11-2, the J gene TRBJ2-3; D ambiguous. Trimming shortened V by 1 base and J by 4 bases, and 6 bases separated the two germline ends. Germline lookup yields CDR1 SGHAT and CDR2 FQNNGV. The CDR3 contains 13 residues. The CDR3: CASSLAVADTQYF. As DNA, the CDR3 is TGTGCCAGCAGCTTAGCAGTAGCAGATACGCAGTATTTT.

J is TRBJ1-5 and V is TRBV19; weak D call: TRBD1 (6 bases). V was clipped by 11 bases and J by 3 bases, with 20 bases between them. Germline values: CDR1 LNHDA, CDR2 SQIVND (reference sequence). This CDR3 has 15 amino acids. The CDR3 sequence: CASQAGQSYNQPQHF. CDR3 DNA sequence: TGTGCCTCCCAAGCCGGACAGAGTTACAATCAGCCCCAGCATTTT.

This rearrangement joins TRBV28 to TRBJ2-1; 7 positions agree with TRBD1. V lost 3 bases and J lost 2; bases outside the gene matches: 4. This CDR3 is built from 15 residues. Germline V lookup: CDR1 MDHEN, CDR2 SYDVKM. CDR3 region: CASSLLGGAYNEQFF. The CDR3 DNA reads as TGTGCCAGCAGTTTGTTAGGGGGCGCCTACAATGAGCAGTTCTTC. Supplemented by reference TRBV28 and TRBJ2-1, the full variable domain reads DVKVTQSSRYLVKRTGEKVFLECVQDMDHENMFWYRQDPGLGLRLIYFSYDVKMKEKGDIPEGYSVSREKKERFSLILESASTNQTSMYLCASSLLGGAYNEQFFGPGTRLTVL.

With regard to this clone: With a far larger clone one base away, a read error is the likely cause. Other DNA sequences of this sample code for an identical CDR3. The chain has TRBV11-3 and TRBJ2-2; 7 bases line up with TRBD1. The CDR3 extends over 13 amino acids. Per germline, CDR1 SGHNT and CDR2 YENEEA. V shed 6 bases and J 3 bases; nucleotides not matched to a gene: 1. Written as DNA, the CDR3 is TGTGCCAGCAGAGACAGGGACACCGGGGAGCTGTTTTTT. Its protein product is CASRDRDTGELFF. The full variable domain, its missing parts supplied by reference TRBV11-3 and TRBJ2-2, is EAGVVQSPRYKIIEKKQPVAFWCNPISGHNTLYWYLQNLGQGPELLIRYENEEAVDDSQLPKDRFSAERLKGVDSTLKIQPAELGDSAVYLCASRDRDTGELFFGEGSRLTVL.

The genes are TRBV14 and TRBJ2-5; no clear D. Deletions cut 1 base from V and 3 bases from J, with 15 bases between. Germline CDR1 reads SGHDN; CDR2 reads FVKESK. The CDR3 spans 16 residues. In DNA, the CDR3 is TGTGCCAGCAGCCAAGCTCCCGAGAACCTAAAAGAGACCCAGTACTTC. This codes for CASSQAPENLKETQYF.

This clone was seen once. V and J are TRBV13 and TRBJ2-3; D gene uncertain. This CDR3 is 12 amino acids long. Deletions cut 0 bases from V and 6 bases from J, with 4 bases between. The germline V gene has CDR1 PRHDT and CDR2 FYEKMQ (reference sequence). Here the CDR3 DNA reads TGTGCCAGCAGCTTAGGCGACGATACGCAGTATTTT. It is translated as CASSLGDDTQYF. Together with reference TRBV13 and TRBJ2-3, the CDR3 gives the full variable domain: AAGVIQSPRHLIKEKRETATLKCYPIPRHDTVYWYQQGPGQDPQFLISFYEKMQSDKGSIPDRFSAQQFSDYHSELNMSSLELGDSALYFCASSLGDDTQYFGPGTRLTVL.

The V gene is TRBV5-3, the J gene TRBJ1-1; D is ambiguous. TRBV5-3 is an ORF, and what it does is uncertain. Trimming pared 4 bases from V and 1 base from J, leaving 14 bases between. CDR3 length equals 15 residues. Here the CDR3 reads CARSPRTAPNTEAFF. CDR3 in DNA: TGTGCCAGAAGCCCAAGGACGGCGCCGAACACTGAAGCTTTCTTT.

This clone was seen more than once but under ten times. CDR3 sequence reads: CASSQTGRYQPQHF. The CDR3 DNA reads TGTGCCAGCAGCCAAACAGGGAGATATCAGCCCCAGCATTTT. The chain carries TRBV14 and TRBJ1-5, with a tentative D call TRBD1 (6 bases). Looked up from germline, CDR1 is SGHDN and CDR2 is FVKESK. The CDR3 runs to 14 residues. Trimming removed 2 bases from V and 5 bases from J, with 10 bases in between.

This chain joins TRBV4-3 and TRBJ2-1; 8 bases are shared with TRBD1. The CDR3 is 17 amino acids. Germline-derived CDR1 and CDR2 are LGHNA and YSLEER. With 0 bases clipped from V and 6 bases from J, the junction kept 10 bases outside the gene matches. CDR3 DNA sequence: TGCGCCAGCAGCCAAGATGATAACAGGGGGGCAGGCAATGAGCAGTTCTTC. Protein: CASSQDDNRGAGNEQFF.

To note about this clone: It may be a read error: a sequence one base away is much more abundant. The CDR3 region has the DNA TGTGCCAGCAGTGTCTGGGCCCTACAAAAGAGGGACTATGGCTACACCTTC. This encodes CASSVWALQKRDYGYTF. This chain joins TRBV6-1 and TRBJ1-2; D is undetermined. The germline CDR1 and CDR2 sequences are MNHNS and SASEGT. V was cut by 4 bases and J by 3 bases, with 21 bases left in between. The CDR3 is 17 residues long.

The chain uses TRBV7-9 and TRBJ2-5, with D possibly matching TRBD2 (5 bases). The germline CDR1 and CDR2 sequences are SEHNR and FQNEAQ (reference sequence). This CDR3 has 16 amino acids. V was cut by 5 bases and J by 4 bases, with 20 bases left in between. The CDR3 is CASSPAEGDLRETQYF. For the CDR3, the DNA is TGTGCCAGCAGCCCCGCAGAGGGTGACTTACGAGAGACCCAGTACTTC.

V is TRBV28 and J is TRBJ2-3; the match to TRBD2 covers 12 bases. V lost 6 bases, J lost 3 bases, and 10 bases stayed unmatched. This CDR3 has 17 residues. Per the germline V gene, CDR1 is MDHEN and CDR2 is SYDVKM. This chain's CDR3 is CASRSTGTSGWTDTQYF. CDR3 bases: TGTGCCAGCAGATCTACCGGGACTAGCGGGTGGACAGATACGCAGTATTTT.

The V and J genes are TRBV14 and TRBJ2-7; possibly TRBD1 for D (6 bases). CDR3 size: 15 residues. Germline CDR1 is SGHDN and CDR2 is FVKESK. The V end lost 5 bases, the J end lost 0 bases, and 14 bases lay between the germline ends. The CDR3 coding sequence is TGTGCCAGCAGCGGACTCCAGGGGACCTCCTACGAGCAGTACTTC. It specifies CASSGLQGTSYEQYF.

The chain employs TRBV13 and TRBJ2-2; D call uncertain. CDR3 length: 12 residues. The germline gives CDR1 PRHDT, CDR2 FYEKMQ (reference sequence). The V end lost 0 bases, the J end lost 7 bases, and 3 bases lay between the germline ends. For the CDR3, the DNA is TGTGCCAGCAGCTTAGGGGTCGGGGAGCTGTTTTTT. Translating gives CASSLGVGELFF.

The chain recombines TRBV18 with TRBJ2-1; D is unresolved. Per germline, CDR1 KGHSH and CDR2 LQKENI. The CDR3 is 16 residues long. The ends were cut back, 3 bases at V and 2 bases at J, with 14 bases in the middle. CDR3: CASSPLRSYTYNEQFF. CDR3 nucleotides: TGTGCCAGCTCACCCCTGAGGAGTTACACCTACAATGAGCAGTTCTTC.

The chain links TRBV19 to TRBJ1-1; unclear D gene. Germline CDR1 is LNHDA and CDR2 is SQIVND (reference sequence). CDR3 length: 12 amino acids. The V end was cut by 4 bases, the J end by 3 bases, with 6 bases between. The CDR3 DNA is TGTGCCAGTAGTACTGGTTACACTGAAGCTTTCTTT. The encoded protein is CASSTGYTEAFF.

The table lists this clone with a count of one. The chain combines TRBV4-3 with TRBJ2-2, with D unresolved. The CDR3 runs to 11 residues. Trimming shortened V by 6 bases and J by 3 bases, and 2 bases separated the two germline ends. From germline, CDR1 is LGHNA and CDR2 YSLEER. DNA of the CDR3: TGCGCCAGCAGAGACACCGGGGAGCTGTTTTTT. Translation gives CASRDTGELFF.

The J gene is TRBJ2-7, the V gene TRBV28; 9 bases align to TRBD2. The CDR3 spans 16 residues. The trim removed 6 bases at V and 5 bases at J, leaving 14 bases unmatched. Germline V gives CDR1 MDHEN, CDR2 SYDVKM. CDR3 DNA sequence: TGTGCCAGCAGAGTCGTCCAGCCTAGCGGGACCCACGAGCAGTACTTC. It encodes CASRVVQPSGTHEQYF.

The genes are TRBV10-3 and TRBJ1-5; TRBD1 aligns across 7 bases. CDR1 and CDR2 from the germline V gene are ENHRY and SYGVKD. The CDR3 covers 14 residues. V lost 2 bases and J lost 2; bases outside the gene matches: 0. The CDR3 DNA follows: TGTGCCATCAGTGAGACAGGGGGCAATCAGCCCCAGCATTTT. Translated: CAISETGGNQPQHF.

The chain links TRBV27 to TRBJ2-5; 9 nucleotides line up with TRBD2. CDR1 and CDR2 from the germline V gene are MNHEY and SMNVEV (reference sequence). This CDR3 has 16 residues. Losses at the gene ends were 2 bases for V and 5 bases for J; bases not matched to a gene: 9. The DNA of the CDR3 is TGTGCCAGCAGTTTACTAGCGGGAAGGGTGGGGGAGACCCAGTACTTC. This translates into CASSLLAGRVGETQYF.

The J gene is TRBJ2-2, the V gene TRBV28; 7 bases are shared with TRBD2. J lost 4 bases, V lost 3 bases, and 8 bases had no gene match. The CDR3 loop spans 16 amino acids. Looked up from germline, CDR1 is MDHEN and CDR2 is SYDVKM. DNA of the CDR3: TGTGCCAGCAGTTTGCTCGCGGGAGATGGCACCGGGGAGCTGTTTTTT. It codes for CASSLLAGDGTGELFF.

The chain uses TRBV7-6 and TRBJ2-1; 8 nucleotides line up with TRBD2. With 1 base clipped from V and 8 bases from J, the junction kept 10 bases outside the gene matches. CDR3 size: 16 residues. From germline, CDR1 is SGHVS and CDR2 FNYEAQ. The CDR3 DNA reads as TGTGCCAGCAGCTTAGTTGCCCAGCGGGAGCCCGATGAGCAGTTCTTC. Amino acid sequence: CASSLVAQREPDEQFF.

The chain's CDR3 is CASSLFPGSSYEQYF. The CDR3 nucleotides are TGTGCCAGCAGCTTGTTTCCAGGGAGCTCCTACGAGCAGTACTTC. V and J are TRBV5-5 and TRBJ2-7; D assignment may be TRBD1 or TRBD2 (5 bases each). Germline V lookup: CDR1 SGHKS, CDR2 YYEKEE (reference sequence). Between the trimmed V and J ends, which lost 1 base and 0 bases, there was a span of 11 bases. The CDR3 runs 15 residues.

The gene calls are TRBV20-1 and TRBJ2-2, with no clear D. V was clipped by 6 bases and J by 8 bases, with 10 bases between them. CDR1 is DFQATT and CDR2 is SNEGSKA in the germline V gene (reference sequence). The CDR3 has 11 residues. The chain's CDR3 is CSAYTLGELFF. DNA of the CDR3: TGCAGTGCCTATACACTGGGGGAGCTGTTTTTT.

V and J are TRBV19 and TRBJ1-2; the match to TRBD1 covers 11 bases. Germline V gives CDR1 LNHDA, CDR2 SQIVND (reference sequence). V was clipped by 7 bases and J by 4 bases; unmatched bases: 11. The CDR3 runs 16 residues. Here the CDR3 DNA reads TGTGCCAGTACTCAAAAGGACAGGGGGCTCATCTATGGCTACACCTTC. Protein sequence: CASTQKDRGLIYGYTF.

This chain joins TRBV2 and TRBJ2-3, with D maybe TRBD1 (6 bases). The germline V and J ends were trimmed by 6 bases and 3 bases, with 7 bases remaining between them. The CDR3 runs 12 residues. CDR1 is SNHLY and CDR2 is FYNNEI in the germline V gene. For the CDR3, the DNA is TGTGCCAGCAGGGGGGCAACAGATACGCAGTATTTT. Translation gives CASRGATDTQYF. The full variable domain, with the rest looked up from reference TRBV2 and TRBJ2-3, is EPEVTQTPSHQVTQMGQEVILRCVPISNHLYFYWYRQILGQKVEFLVSFYNNEISEKSEIFDDQFSVERPDGSNFTLKIRSTKLEDSAMYFCASRGATDTQYFGPGTRLTVL.

The chain couples TRBV28 to TRBJ2-3, with D unclear. With 2 bases removed from V and 2 bases from J, the gap between germline ends came to 8 bases. This CDR3 has 14 amino acids. Germline V gene data show CDR1 as MDHEN and CDR2 as SYDVKM. CDR3 protein: CASSLNSHTDTQYF. The CDR3 DNA reads as TGTGCCAGCAGTTTAAACAGCCACACAGATACGCAGTATTTT.

The V call is TRBV6-1, the J call TRBJ2-1; D tentatively fits TRBD1 or TRBD2 (5 bases each). The V end was cut by 6 bases, the J end by 6 bases, with 9 bases between. The CDR3 has 12 residues. CDR1 and CDR2 (germline): MNHNS, SASEGT. The CDR3 is CASRGDSNEQFF. CDR3 DNA: TGTGCCAGCAGGGGAGACAGCAATGAGCAGTTCTTC.

The rearrangement uses TRBV6-1 and TRBJ2-3; perhaps TRBD1 as D (5 bases). Trimming took off 0 bases at V and 3 bases at J, with 10 bases between the two ends. The germline V gene encodes CDR1 MNHNS and CDR2 SASEGT. The CDR3 has 15 residues. The CDR3 region has the DNA TGTGCCAGCAGTGAAGCAGGACATCCTACAGATACGCAGTATTTT. Encoded protein: CASSEAGHPTDTQYF.